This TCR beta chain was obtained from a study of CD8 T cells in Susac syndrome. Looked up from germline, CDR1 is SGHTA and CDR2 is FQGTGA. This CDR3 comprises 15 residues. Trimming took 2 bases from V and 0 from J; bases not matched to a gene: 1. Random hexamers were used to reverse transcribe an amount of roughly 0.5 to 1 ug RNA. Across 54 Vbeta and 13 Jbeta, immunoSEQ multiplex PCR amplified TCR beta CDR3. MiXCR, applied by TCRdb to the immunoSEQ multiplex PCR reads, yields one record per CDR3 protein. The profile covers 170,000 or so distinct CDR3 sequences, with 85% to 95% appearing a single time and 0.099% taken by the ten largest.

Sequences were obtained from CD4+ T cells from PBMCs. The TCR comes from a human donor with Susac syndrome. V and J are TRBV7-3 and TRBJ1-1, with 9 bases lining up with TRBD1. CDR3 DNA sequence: TGTGCCAGCAGCTTAGGGACAGGGCTGAACACTGAAGCTTTCTTT. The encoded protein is CASSLGTGLNTEAFF. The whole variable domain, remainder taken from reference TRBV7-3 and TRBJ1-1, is GAGVSQTPSNKVTEKGKYVELRCDPISGHTALYWYRQSLGQGPEFLIYFQGTGAADDSGLPNDRFFAVRPEGSVSTLKIQRTERGDSAVYLCASSLGTGLNTEAFFGQGTRLTVV.